This T cell receptor (beta chain) was captured in a study of T cells after yellow fever vaccination. Study-level findings and limits: Reappearing after the booster were most of the clones from primary vaccination (roughly 96% CD4, approximately 88% CD8).

CDR3 length: 10 residues. With 6 bases removed from V and 9 bases from J, the gap between germline ends came to 8 bases. Germline V lookup: CDR1 DFQATT, CDR2 SNEGSKA (reference sequence). UMIs and a universal primer site were added when TCR cDNA was made by 5'RACE template switching. Each CDR3 protein is one row after TCRdb ran MiXCR on the 5' RACE reads. The sample gives some 400,000 distinct CDR3 sequences, 6% to 8% of which show up once; 15% is in the top ten. A word on this clonotype: Antigen specificity is unknown.

The source of this sequence is a man aged 25 to 40 who received the YFV17D yellow fever vaccine. This specimen consisted of PBMCs, obtained 5 days after the yellow fever booster vaccination. The chain couples TRBV20-1 to TRBJ2-2; tentatively, D is TRBD1 (6 bases). The CDR3 reads CSARDRELFF. The CDR3 DNA reads TGCAGTGCAAGGGACAGGGAGCTGTTTTTT.